The 5 T cell receptor beta chains given below trace back to one sample, sequenced in a study of blood T cell repertoires in COVID-19. The data were produced by immunoSEQ multiplex PCR, yet TCRdb's version contains in-frame clones alone and is incomplete. This table has 100,000 to 150,000 clones, roughly 88% appearing once. Sequences were obtained from peripheral blood. These receptors all stem from a man between 65 and 85 years old with active COVID-19.

V gene TRBV6-5 combines with J gene TRBJ2-7; TRBD2 might be the D (6 bases). The CDR3 loop spans 15 amino acids. V was shortened by 6 bases and J by 4 bases, with 19 bases between the two germline ends. The V gene's germline CDR1 is MNHEY and CDR2 SVGAGI. This CDR3 reads CASRAYSGEGYEQYF. For the CDR3, the DNA is TGTGCCAGCAGGGCCTATAGCGGAGAAGGTTACGAGCAGTACTTC.

The chain is built from TRBV29-1 and TRBJ2-1; 9 positions match TRBD2. The germline V gene encodes CDR1 SQVTM and CDR2 ANQGSEA. The length of the CDR3 is 15 residues. V lost 7 bases to trimming and J lost 4 bases; unmatched junction nucleotides: 11. CDR3 in DNA: TGCAGCGCCTTCTCGGGTAGCGGGAGTTACAATGAGCAGTTCTTC. This encodes CSAFSGSGSYNEQFF.

CDR3 DNA: TGTGCCAGTAGTCTACAGGGTTCTGAAAAACTGTTTTTT. It codes for CASSLQGSEKLFF. The genes are TRBV19 and TRBJ1-4; D is perhaps TRBD1 (6 bases). Germline loops: CDR1 LNHDA, CDR2 SQIVND (reference sequence). The CDR3 spans 13 residues. V was cut by 5 bases and J by 7 bases, with 11 bases left in between. Filled out from reference TRBV19 and TRBJ1-4, the complete variable domain reads DGGITQSPKYLFRKEGQNVTLSCEQNLNHDAMYWYRQDPGQGLRLIYYSQIVNDFQKGDIAEGYSVSREKKESFPLTVTSAQKNPTAFYLCASSLQGSEKLFFGSGTQLSVL.

The genes are TRBV11-2 and TRBJ1-1; D gene uncertain. V dropped 2 bases and J dropped 1 base, with 11 bases sitting between them. The CDR3 consists of 15 residues. Germline V lookup: CDR1 SGHAT, CDR2 FQNNGV. CDR3 coding DNA: TGTGCCAGCAGCTTAATCCTGGGAGGGAACACTGAAGCTTTCTTT. It translates to CASSLILGGNTEAFF.

The rearrangement joins TRBV5-1 to TRBJ2-7; D may be TRBD1 (5 bases). The CDR3 runs to 15 residues. CDR1 SGHRS and CDR2 YFSETQ come from the germline V gene. The V end was cut by 0 bases, the J end by 0 bases, with 10 bases between. CDR3 in amino acids: CASSLEGLLSYEQYF. The CDR3 DNA sequence: TGCGCCAGCAGCTTGGAGGGGCTACTCTCCTACGAGCAGTACTTC.